Listed here is a single T cell receptor (beta chain). Its antigen is currently unknown. This may arise from a read error, as a much more abundant clone is one base away. This CDR3 comprises 14 residues. Trimming took 5 bases from V and 5 from J; bases not matched to a gene: 12. Germline-derived CDR1 and CDR2 are DFQATT and SNEGSKA (reference sequence). The sample comes from a study of T-cell reconstitution after alpha-beta-depleted transplantation in children. Preparation of the TCRbeta library was carried out with unique molecular identifiers. TCRdb analysed the PCR reads with MiXCR anew, one entry per CDR3 protein. The profile shows around 670,000 distinct CDR3 sequences, roughly 13% of them singletons. General study findings and limits: In patients about two months after transplant, alpha-beta T cells reportedly arose from several hundred expanded graft clones. From newly produced T cells came most of the T-cell counts and diversity one year after transplant. Several patients had high TCRbeta diversity at day 60; it came from surviving recipient T cells and thymic progenitors.

This sequence was found in a girl aged 2 to 10 with congenital amegakaryocytic thrombocytopenia, due to receive a stem cell transplant. The sequenced sample was PBMCs, obtained before TCRalphabeta/CD19-depleted stem cell transplant. The chain recombines TRBV20-1 with TRBJ2-7; 7 bases align to TRBD1. The CDR3 bases are TGCAGTGCTGTCCGGGACAGAGTATCCCACGAGCAGTACTTC. Translating gives CSAVRDRVSHEQYF.